The entry below describes one TCR beta chain. The antigen remains unidentified. The source of the sample is a study of cytomegalovirus exposure and HLA in healthy donors. Overall study: In an early release, HLA-typed donors contributed about 79 million unique TCR sequences. Findings and limits, study-wide: In a later analysis, most CMV-associated TCR beta chains appeared HLA-restricted.

J was trimmed by 2 bases and V by 4 bases; bases with no gene match: 10. The CDR3 sequence is 16 residues long. Per the germline V gene, CDR1 is MGHDK and CDR2 is SYGVNS. The PCR used 60 Vbeta and 13 Jbeta primers. Method: immunoSEQ multiplex PCR; TCRdb's copy keeps in-frame clones and lacks some. The profile covers fewer than 110,000 clones, with roughly 73% appearing a single time and 7% to 8% taken by the ten largest. V is TRBV25-1 and J is TRBJ2-5; 7 bases are a match to TRBD1. Specimen: PBMCs. The clonotype was recovered from a man aged 30 to 45 in good health and CMV-seronegative. The CDR3 reads CASSGWDSSLQETQYF. The CDR3 DNA reads as TGTGCCAGCAGTGGATGGGACAGCAGCCTACAAGAGACCCAGTACTTC. Combining the CDR3 with reference TRBV25-1 and TRBJ2-5 gives the whole variable domain EADIYQTPRYLVIGTGKKITLECSQTMGHDKMYWYQQDPGMELHLIHYSYGVNSTEKGDLSSESTVSRIRTEHFPLTLESARPSHTSQYLCASSGWDSSLQETQYFGPGTRLLVL.